The subject of this entry is one T cell receptor beta chain. What it binds is unknown. This record belongs to a study of CD8+ T cells in alopecia areata. Whole-study results and caveats: Shared TCR sequences were less clear between patients than in mice, possibly partly from HLA diversity.

Trimming shortened V by 4 bases and J by 3 bases, and 13 bases separated the two germline ends. Germline V gene lookup returns CDR1 MGHDK and CDR2 SYGVNS. The CDR3 consists of 16 residues. RNA was extracted and reverse transcribed into cDNA as the sequencing template. Here immunoSEQ multiplex PCR was the method, and the copy in TCRdb shows in-frame clones only, minus some. The sample has roughly 100,000 clones, around 59% seen once. Sequenced input: CD4+ T cells sorted from blood. This chain connects TRBV25-1 to TRBJ2-6; possibly TRBD1 for D (6 bases). This receptor was taken from a human donor in good health. CDR3 protein: CASSGFTGRGANVLTF. The CDR3 DNA sequence: TGTGCCAGCAGTGGATTCACAGGGCGTGGGGCCAACGTCCTGACTTTC. Full variable domain (rest looked up from reference TRBV25-1 and TRBJ2-6): EADIYQTPRYLVIGTGKKITLECSQTMGHDKMYWYQQDPGMELHLIHYSYGVNSTEKGDLSSESTVSRIRTEHFPLTLESARPSHTSQYLCASSGFTGRGANVLTFGAGSRLTVL.